The clone carrying this TCR beta chain was seen more than once but under ten times. The sample belongs to a study of blood T cell repertoires in COVID-19. Looked up from germline, CDR1 is MNHEY and CDR2 is SVGEGT. CDR3 length: 16 amino acids. After removal of 5 bases from V and 4 bases from J, the junction contained 8 bases not matched to a gene. In the original workflow: Reference gene primer amplification gave nucleated cell count estimates. Clones were read by immunoSEQ multiplex PCR, and TCRdb kept only the in-frame ones, dropping some. V and J calls and clone size are copied from that table; D and trimming were computed from the DNA. The sample contains roughly 290,000 clones, around 82% of which appear only once.

This sequence joins TRBV6-2 or TRBV6-3 and TRBJ1-2, with 12 positions matching TRBD1. Input material: peripheral blood. This receptor was obtained from a person aged 65-85 years with COVID-19, enrolled during active disease. CDR3 in amino acids: CASSISGTGGGYGYTF. In DNA form, the CDR3 reads TGTGCCAGCAGTATTTCCGGGACAGGGGGCGGCTATGGCTACACCTTC.